The rows below give T cell receptor beta chains drawn from one sample of a study of blood T cells in healthy people across ages. TCRdb reprocessed the 5' RACE reads via MiXCR and lists one record per CDR3 protein. This table has around 990,000 distinct CDR3 sequences, more than 30% appearing once. The sample taken for sequencing was blood. Receptor source: a man between 18 and 29 years old in good health. CDR3s include the opening cysteine and the closing phenylalanine or tryptophan. The order of the fields is J gene, D gene, CDR3 length, clone size, V gene, CDR3 protein, CDR3 DNA. The D gene is left open where the match is weak. Size tells how often a clone was seen (once, few, many) or the class of an expanded clone, and some rows leave it out.

>TRBJ2-3|NA|15|NA|TRBV5-6
CASSQQGRSTDTQYF
TGTGCCAGCAGCCAGCAGGGACGGAGCACAGATACGCAGTATTTT
>TRBJ2-2|NA|13|NA|TRBV5-1
CANRDENTGELFF
TGCGCCAATCGGGACGAAAACACCGGGGAGCTGTTTTTT
>TRBJ2-7|NA|17|few|TRBV6-2/TRBV6-3
CASSYSAGTEPNYEQYF
TGTGCCAGCAGTTACTCCGCGGGGACAGAACCAAATTACGAGCAGTACTTC
>TRBJ1-5|NA|15|once|TRBV7-2
CASSLSLGPSQPQHF
TGTGCCAGCAGCTTAAGTCTTGGGCCCTCTCAGCCCCAGCATTTT
>TRBJ1-5|NA|13|NA|TRBV5-1
CASRKGGDQPQHF
TGCGCCTCTAGGAAGGGGGGCGACCAGCCCCAGCATTTT
>TRBJ2-1|NA|14|NA|TRBV20-1
CSARDGLATTEQFF
TGCAGTGCTAGAGATGGGCTAGCGACAACTGAGCAGTTCTTC
>TRBJ1-5|NA|16|few|TRBV4-2
CASSQEGDLSNQPQHF
TGTGCCAGCAGCCAAGAGGGGGATCTCAGCAATCAGCCCCAGCATTTT
>TRBJ2-1|TRBD2|18|NA|TRBV2
CASRTGTSGGKRYNEQFF
TGTGCCAGCAGGACCGGGACTAGCGGGGGAAAGAGGTACAATGAGCAGTTCTTC
>TRBJ1-2|TRBD1|14|few|TRBV12-3/TRBV12-4
CASSGATGDYGYTF
TGTGCCAGCAGTGGGGCGACAGGGGACTATGGCTACACCTTC
>TRBJ1-1|NA|13|NA|TRBV13
CASSLQDNTEAFF
TGTGCCAGCAGCTTACAGGACAACACTGAAGCTTTCTTT
>TRBJ2-3|NA|13|NA|TRBV7-9
CASSPPGTYTQYF
TGTGCCAGCAGCCCCCCTGGCACGTATACGCAGTATTTT
>TRBJ1-1|NA|15|NA|TRBV12-3/TRBV12-4
CASSSPDRPNTEAFF
TGTGCCAGCAGTTCTCCGGACAGACCGAACACTGAAGCTTTCTTT
>TRBJ1-4|NA|16|NA|TRBV5-5
CASSGQAAATNEKLFF
TGTGCCAGCAGCGGTCAAGCGGCTGCAACTAATGAAAAACTGTTTTTT
>TRBJ1-5|NA|14|NA|TRBV20-1
CSARREGGNQPQHF
TGCAGTGCTAGACGGGAAGGCGGGAATCAGCCCCAGCATTTT
>TRBJ1-2|NA|16|NA|TRBV6-5
CASSYSRQLGYYGYTF
TGTGCCAGCAGTTACTCCCGACAGTTGGGCTACTATGGCTACACCTTC
>TRBJ1-5|NA|13|few|TRBV7-9
CASSTDGDQPQHF
TGTGCCAGCAGCACGGACGGAGATCAGCCCCAGCATTTT
>TRBJ1-3|NA|14|NA|TRBV29-1
CSVVGASSGNTIYF
TGCAGCGTTGTAGGGGCCTCCTCTGGAAACACCATATATTTT
>TRBJ1-2|TRBD1|13|NA|TRBV7-2
CASSRTGDFGYTF
TGTGCCAGCAGCCGGACAGGGGATTTCGGCTACACCTTC